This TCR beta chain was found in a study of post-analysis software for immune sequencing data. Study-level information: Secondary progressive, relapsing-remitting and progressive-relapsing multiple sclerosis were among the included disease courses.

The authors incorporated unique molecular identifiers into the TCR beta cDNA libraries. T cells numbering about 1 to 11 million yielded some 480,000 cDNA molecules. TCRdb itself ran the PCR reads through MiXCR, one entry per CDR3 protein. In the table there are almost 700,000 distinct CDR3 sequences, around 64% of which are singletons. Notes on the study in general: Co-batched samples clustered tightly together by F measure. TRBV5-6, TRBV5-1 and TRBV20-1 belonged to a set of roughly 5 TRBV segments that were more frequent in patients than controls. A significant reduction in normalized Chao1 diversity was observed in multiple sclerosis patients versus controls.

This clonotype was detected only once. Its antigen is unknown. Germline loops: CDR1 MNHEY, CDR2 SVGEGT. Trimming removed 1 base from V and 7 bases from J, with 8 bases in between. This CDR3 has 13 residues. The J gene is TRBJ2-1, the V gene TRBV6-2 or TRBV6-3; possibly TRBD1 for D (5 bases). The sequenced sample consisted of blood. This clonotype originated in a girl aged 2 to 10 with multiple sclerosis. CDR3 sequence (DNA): TGTGCCAGCAGTTACTACAGGCTTAATGAGCAGTTCTTC. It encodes CASSYYRLNEQFF.